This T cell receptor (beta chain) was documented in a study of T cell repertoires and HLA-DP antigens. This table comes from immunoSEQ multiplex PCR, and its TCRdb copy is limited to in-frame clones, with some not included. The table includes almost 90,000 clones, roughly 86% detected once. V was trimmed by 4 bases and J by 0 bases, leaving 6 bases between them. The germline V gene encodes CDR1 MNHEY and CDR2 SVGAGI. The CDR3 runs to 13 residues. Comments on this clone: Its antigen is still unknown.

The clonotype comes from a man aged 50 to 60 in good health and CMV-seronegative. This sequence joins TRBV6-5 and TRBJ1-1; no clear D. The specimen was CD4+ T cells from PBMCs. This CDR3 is CASSSQVNTEAFF. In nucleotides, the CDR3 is TGTGCCAGCAGTTCTCAGGTGAACACTGAAGCTTTCTTT.